Reported below is one T cell receptor (beta chain). This clonotype has only a few counts. Its antigen is currently not known. Within one base of it there is no much larger clone, and no base qualities were kept. This record belongs to a study of response to subunit inactivated influenza vaccine (dated by TCRdb to 2017 to 2018). For the wider study: Deep quantitative T cell receptor repertoire profiling was used in the study to track responses to a trivalent subunit inactivated influenza vaccine. Overall study results and their limits: According to the authors, only a limited number of new T cells may be recruited by each seasonal influenza vaccination.

V is cut by 6 bases and J by 2 bases, and the space between the germline ends is 7 bases. The germline V gene (reference sequence) specifies SEHNR as CDR1 and FQNEAQ as CDR2. Taken from cysteine to phenylalanine, the CDR3 has 13 residues. Only the CDR3 portion is preserved as DNA: 39 bases, with reading frame beginning at the first base. The library relied on RT-PCR. This sample was sequenced with an Illumina HiSeq 2500. The public sequencing data were trimmed at Q25 with fastp and processed into clonotypes with MiXCR by TCRdb, which kept only in-frame beta chains. Entries that share a CDR3 protein sequence are merged under the most common genes and DNA. Across this sample there are a few hundred thousand distinct CDR3 sequences, with 11% seen only once. Jointly, the top ten make up about 10% of the sample. These data were also filed under a second study, of T cells expressing NK-cell markers. The second publication reports: 5'RACE template switching, by which a universal primer site and unique molecular identifiers were added, was used to make TCR beta cDNA libraries. In sorted CD3+CD56+NKG2C+, CD3+CD56+NKG2C- and CD3+CD56-NKG2C+ T-cell subsets from several donors, TCR beta-chain repertoires were profiled. Of the eight sequenced donors, seven were found to be HCMV-seropositive and one was found to be HCMV-seronegative. To restrict sorting to alphabetaTCR-expressing T cells, an anti-gammadeltaTCR antibody was added in several experiments. In more than five donors, the dominant CD3+CD56+NKG2C+ clonotypes were found to rank among the top 10 CD8+ clonotypes and to make up about 1.0-7.0% of CD8+ T cells. Those dominant clonotypes were again the most abundant among CD3+CD56-NKG2C+ cells in four donors, at about 28.3-60.1%. It remained unclear whether the expanded NKG2C-expressing T cell clones were specific for HCMV antigens. The study sequenced eight donors, all healthy volunteers chosen at random: three men and five women. HCMV-specific IgG was detected in serum with a commercial ELISA kit to determine HCMV serostatus. Ficoll density gradient centrifugation was used to isolate peripheral blood mononuclear cells from blood. For six donors, bulk peripheral blood T-cell repertoires were also sequenced from unsorted PBMC. Priming for cDNA synthesis came from the TCR beta constant segment, and two successive PCR amplification steps followed. Sequencing of the libraries produced 2 x 150 bp reads on Illumina HiSeq 2000/2500, MiSeq or NextSeq. MIGEC handled demultiplexing of the reads and grouping by UMI, while MiTCR was used to assemble and quantify clonotypes. To remove erroneous sequences, TCR cDNA sequences were retained only when supported by two or more reads. The tcR package was used for downstream repertoire analysis, and clonotypes were matched between fractions using CDR3 nucleotide sequence together with V segment. VDJmatch was used to annotate antigen specificity against VDJdb, with one amino acid substitution in CDR3 permitted.

This chain is built from TRBV7-9 and TRBJ2-2; the D gene assignment is ambiguous. This sample comprised PBMCs from blood, obtained on the day of vaccination. This sequence was found in a man between 45 and 60 years old who received an inactivated influenza vaccine. Donor details come from another sample of the same person, matched by shared clones. The DNA sequence reads TGTGCCAGCAGATGGGATAACACCGGGGAGCTGTTTTTT. Its protein is CASRWDNTGELFF.